Below, one T cell receptor (beta chain) is given with its context. Its antigen is undetermined. This specimen comes from a study of cytomegalovirus exposure and HLA in healthy donors. In the study overall: Most donors, roughly 77% of approximately 400 genotyped, fell in the Caucasian-associated ancestry cluster. The study, taken as a whole, reports: Roughly 170 TCR beta chains were listed as cytomegalovirus-associated. Immune exposure data for these donors was limited to CMV serostatus. Later analysis suggested links between common viral pathogens and several top significant clusters.

With 60 Vbeta and 13 Jbeta primers, the PCR was carried out. The repertoire was sequenced with immunoSEQ multiplex PCR; TCRdb's copy has only in-frame clones and lacks some. The data show approximately 120,000 clones, over 60% seen once. The receptor was derived from a man aged 60 to 69 in good health and CMV-seropositive. Specimen: PBMCs.

The CDR3 sequence is CSVGTSGGFTDTQYF. In DNA, the CDR3 is TGCAGCGTTGGGACTAGCGGGGGGTTCACAGATACGCAGTATTTT. The gene calls are TRBV29-1 and TRBJ2-3; the match to TRBD2 covers 14 bases. CDR1 is SQVTM and CDR2 is ANQGSEA in the germline V gene. V trimming: 4 bases; J trimming: 2 bases; junction bases outside the gene matches: 2. The CDR3 totals 15 residues.